This passage covers 3 T cell receptor beta chains from one sample sequenced in a study of neurological immune-mediated disorders. Each CDR3 protein is one row after TCRdb ran MiXCR on the 5' RACE reads. The repertoire has about 62,000 distinct CDR3 sequences, around 4.7% of them found once; the top ten carry less than 3.5%. Material for sequencing was PBMCs. The source of these receptors is a woman aged 45 to 65 with multiple sclerosis.

This clonotype was seen many times. The chain combines TRBV4-2 with TRBJ2-5, with D possibly being TRBD1 or TRBD2 (5 bases each). The germline V and J ends were trimmed by 3 bases and 5 bases, with 10 bases remaining between them. In germline, CDR1 is LGHNA, CDR2 YNFKEQ. CDR3 size: 13 residues. CDR3 DNA: TGTGCCAGCAGCCAGTTTGAGGGGGAGACCCAGTACTTC. This translates into CASSQFEGETQYF.

Ten or more counts support this clonotype. V is TRBV6-5 and J is TRBJ2-1; 7 bases match TRBD1. Unmatched junction bases numbered 9, after V lost 5 bases and J lost 5 bases. This CDR3 region has 15 residues. In germline, CDR1 is MNHEY, CDR2 SVGAGI. In DNA, the CDR3 is TGTGCCAGCAGTCTACAGGGGATAGCTGACAATGAGCAGTTCTTC. Amino acid sequence: CASSLQGIADNEQFF.

About this clonotype itself: Given the absence of the conserved phenylalanine or tryptophan at the CDR3 end, a read error is likely. The rearrangement joins TRBV7-2 to TRBJ2-4; no clear D gene. The CDR3 sequence is 13 residues long. With 5 bases removed from V and 9 bases from J, the gap between germline ends came to 14 bases. Per germline, CDR1 SGHTA and CDR2 FQGNSA. The CDR3 protein is CASSLSSVTIQYN. DNA for the CDR3: TGTGCCAGCAGCCTTTCCTCAGTAACCATTCAGTACAAC.